This T cell receptor beta chain appears in the sequencing data of a study of cytomegalovirus exposure and HLA in healthy donors. Comment on this clone: Its matching antigen is unknown.

Study-level findings and limits: A later analysis found most CMV-associated TCR beta chains apparently HLA-restricted. Donors belonging to an Asian-associated ancestry cluster reportedly showed fewer N-insertions in productive TCRs than the roughly 680-donor mean, according to what a later analysis found.

The PCR had 60 Vbeta and 13 Jbeta primers. The table came from immunoSEQ multiplex PCR; TCRdb's copy has only in-frame clones and leaves some out. Here the sample spans about 140,000 clones, about 76% being singletons. Unmatched junction bases numbered 16, after V lost 6 bases and J lost 1 base. The length of the CDR3 is 18 residues. CDR1 is SEHNR and CDR2 is FQNEAQ in the germline V gene (reference sequence). The sequenced material came from PBMCs. The chain combines TRBV7-9 with TRBJ2-5; TRBD2 agrees at 8 bases. The TCR was taken from a man between 18 and 35 years old in good health and CMV-seronegative. The CDR3 DNA is TGTGCCAGCAGTAGGGGGGTAGCGGGGCTTACAATCCAAGAGACCCAGTACTTC. This gives the protein CASSRGVAGLTIQETQYF.